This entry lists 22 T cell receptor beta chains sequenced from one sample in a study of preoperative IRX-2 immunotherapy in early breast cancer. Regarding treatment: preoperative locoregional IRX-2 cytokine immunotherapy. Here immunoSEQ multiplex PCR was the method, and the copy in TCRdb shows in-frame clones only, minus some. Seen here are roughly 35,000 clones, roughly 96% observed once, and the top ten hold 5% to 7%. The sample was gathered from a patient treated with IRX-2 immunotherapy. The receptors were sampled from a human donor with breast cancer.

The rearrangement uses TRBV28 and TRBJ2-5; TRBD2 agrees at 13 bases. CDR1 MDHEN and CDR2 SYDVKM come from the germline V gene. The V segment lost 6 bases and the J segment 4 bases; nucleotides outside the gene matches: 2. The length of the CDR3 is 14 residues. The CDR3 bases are TGTGCCAGCAGGAGACTAGCGGGAGGAGAGACCCAGTACTTC. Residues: CASRRLAGGETQYF.

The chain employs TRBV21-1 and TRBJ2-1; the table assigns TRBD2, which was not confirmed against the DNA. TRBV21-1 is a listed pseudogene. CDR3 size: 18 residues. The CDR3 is CASSKHPVSPPIYNEQFF. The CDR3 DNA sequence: TGTGCCAGCAGCAAACACCCTGTGTCTCCTCCTATCTACAATGAGCAGTTCTTC.

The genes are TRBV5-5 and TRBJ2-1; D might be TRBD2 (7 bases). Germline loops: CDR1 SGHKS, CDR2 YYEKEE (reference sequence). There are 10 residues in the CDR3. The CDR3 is CAGGGDEQFF. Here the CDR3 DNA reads TGTGCAGGGGGAGGGGATGAGCAGTTCTTC.

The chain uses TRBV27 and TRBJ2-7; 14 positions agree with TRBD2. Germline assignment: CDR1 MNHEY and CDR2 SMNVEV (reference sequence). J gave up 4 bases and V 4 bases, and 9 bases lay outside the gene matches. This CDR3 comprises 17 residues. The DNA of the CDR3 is TGTGCCAGCAGTTCCTCTAGACTAGCGGGAGGGCAATACGAGCAGTACTTC. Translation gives CASSSSRLAGGQYEQYF.

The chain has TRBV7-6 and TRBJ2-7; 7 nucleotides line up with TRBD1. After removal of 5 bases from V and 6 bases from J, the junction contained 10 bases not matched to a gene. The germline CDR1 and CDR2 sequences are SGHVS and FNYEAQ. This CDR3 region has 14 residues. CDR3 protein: CASSHGTARGEQYF. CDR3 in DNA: TGTGCCAGCAGCCACGGGACAGCGCGCGGCGAGCAGTACTTC.

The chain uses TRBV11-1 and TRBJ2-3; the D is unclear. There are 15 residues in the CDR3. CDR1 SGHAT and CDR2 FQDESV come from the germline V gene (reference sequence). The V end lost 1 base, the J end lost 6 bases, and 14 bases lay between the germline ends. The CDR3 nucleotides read TGTGCCAGCAGCTTAGTGAACTCTCCCCCCGATACGCAGTATTTT. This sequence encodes CASSLVNSPPDTQYF. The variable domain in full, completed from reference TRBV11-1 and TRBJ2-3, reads EAEVAQSPRYKITEKSQAVAFWCDPISGHATLYWYRQILGQGPELLVQFQDESVVDDSQLPKDRFSAERLKGVDSTLKIQPAELGDSAMYLCASSLVNSPPDTQYFGPGTRLTVL.

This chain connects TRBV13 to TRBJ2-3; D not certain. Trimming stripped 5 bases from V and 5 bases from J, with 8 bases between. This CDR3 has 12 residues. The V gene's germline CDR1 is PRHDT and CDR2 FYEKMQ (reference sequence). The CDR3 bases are TGTGCCAGCAGCGCCCGACTAGATACGCAGTATTTT. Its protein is CASSARLDTQYF. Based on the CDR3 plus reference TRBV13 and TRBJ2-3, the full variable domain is AAGVIQSPRHLIKEKRETATLKCYPIPRHDTVYWYQQGPGQDPQFLISFYEKMQSDKGSIPDRFSAQQFSDYHSELNMSSLELGDSALYFCASSARLDTQYFGPGTRLTVL.

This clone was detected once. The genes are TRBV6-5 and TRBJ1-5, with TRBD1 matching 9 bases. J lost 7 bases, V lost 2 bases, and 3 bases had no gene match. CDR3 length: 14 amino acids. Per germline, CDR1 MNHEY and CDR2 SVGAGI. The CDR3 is CASSYRTGEQPQHF. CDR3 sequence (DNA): TGTGCCAGCAGTTACAGGACAGGGGAACAGCCCCAGCATTTT.

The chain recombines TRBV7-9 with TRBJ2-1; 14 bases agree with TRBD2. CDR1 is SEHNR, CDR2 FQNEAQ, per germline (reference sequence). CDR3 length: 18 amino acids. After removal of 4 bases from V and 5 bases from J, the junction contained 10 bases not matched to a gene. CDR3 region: CASSSGLAGGQANNEQFF. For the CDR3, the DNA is TGTGCCAGCAGCTCAGGACTAGCGGGGGGACAAGCGAACAATGAGCAGTTCTTC.

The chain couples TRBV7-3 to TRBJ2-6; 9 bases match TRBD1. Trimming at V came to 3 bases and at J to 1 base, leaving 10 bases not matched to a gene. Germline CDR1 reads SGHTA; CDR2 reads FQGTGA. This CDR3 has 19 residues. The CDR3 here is CASSLSRDREISGANVLTF. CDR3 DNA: TGTGCCAGCAGCTTGAGCCGGGACAGGGAGATTTCTGGGGCCAACGTCCTGACTTTC.

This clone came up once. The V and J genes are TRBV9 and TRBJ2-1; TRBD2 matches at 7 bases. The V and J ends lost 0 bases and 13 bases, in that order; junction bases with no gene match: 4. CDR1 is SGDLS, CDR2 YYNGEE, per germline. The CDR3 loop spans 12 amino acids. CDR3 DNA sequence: TGTGCCAGCAGCGTAGAGGGACTACTCCAGTTCTTC. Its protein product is CASSVEGLLQFF.

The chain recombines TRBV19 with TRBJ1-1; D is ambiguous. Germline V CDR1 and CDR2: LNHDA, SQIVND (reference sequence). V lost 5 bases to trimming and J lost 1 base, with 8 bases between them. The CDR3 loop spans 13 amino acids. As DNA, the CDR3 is TGTGCCAGTAGTGTGACATCGAACACTGAAGCTTTCTTT. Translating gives CASSVTSNTEAFF.

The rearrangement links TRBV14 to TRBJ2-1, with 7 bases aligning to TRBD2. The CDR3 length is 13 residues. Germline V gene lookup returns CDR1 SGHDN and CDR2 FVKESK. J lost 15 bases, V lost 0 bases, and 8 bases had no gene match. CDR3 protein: CASSQDKAGAGFF. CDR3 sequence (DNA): TGTGCCAGCAGCCAAGATAAGGCGGGAGCGGGGTTCTTC.

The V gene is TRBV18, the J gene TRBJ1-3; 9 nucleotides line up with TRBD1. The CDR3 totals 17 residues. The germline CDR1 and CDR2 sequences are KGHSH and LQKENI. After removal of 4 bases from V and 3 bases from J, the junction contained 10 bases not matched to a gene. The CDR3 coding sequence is TGTGCCAGCTCACTCCAAGGACAGGGGTCTAGTGGAAACACCATATATTTT. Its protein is CASSLQGQGSSGNTIYF.

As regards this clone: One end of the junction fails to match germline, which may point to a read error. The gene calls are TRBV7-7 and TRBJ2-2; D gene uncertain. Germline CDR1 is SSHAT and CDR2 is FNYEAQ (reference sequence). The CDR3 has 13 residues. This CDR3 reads CASSSHGNGELFF. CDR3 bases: TGTGCTAGCAGCTCCCACGGAAACGGGGAGCTGTTTTTT. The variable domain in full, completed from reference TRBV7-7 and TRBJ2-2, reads GAGVSQSPRYKVTKRGQDVTLRCDPISSHATLYWYQQALGQGPEFLTYFNYEAQPDKSGLPSDRFSAERPEGSISTLTIQRTEQRDSAMYRCASSSHGNGELFFGEGSRLTVL.

CDR3 region: CASSLRRGNEQFF. The CDR3 DNA reads TGTGCCAGCAGTTTGAGGAGAGGCAATGAGCAGTTCTTC. The genes are TRBV28 and TRBJ2-1; D is ambiguous. Trimming left V 3 bases short and J 6 bases short, with 9 bases between. The CDR3 runs 13 residues. In germline, CDR1 is MDHEN, CDR2 SYDVKM. The variable domain in full, with the rest retrieved from reference TRBV28 and TRBJ2-1, is DVKVTQSSRYLVKRTGEKVFLECVQDMDHENMFWYRQDPGLGLRLIYFSYDVKMKEKGDIPEGYSVSREKKERFSLILESASTNQTSMYLCASSLRRGNEQFFGPGTRLTVL.

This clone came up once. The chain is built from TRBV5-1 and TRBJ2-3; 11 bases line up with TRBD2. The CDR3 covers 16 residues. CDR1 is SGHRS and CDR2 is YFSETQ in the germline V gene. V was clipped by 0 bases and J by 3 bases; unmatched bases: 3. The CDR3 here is CASSLVTSGGTDTQYF. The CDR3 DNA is TGCGCCAGCAGCTTGGTTACTAGCGGGGGAACAGATACGCAGTATTTT.

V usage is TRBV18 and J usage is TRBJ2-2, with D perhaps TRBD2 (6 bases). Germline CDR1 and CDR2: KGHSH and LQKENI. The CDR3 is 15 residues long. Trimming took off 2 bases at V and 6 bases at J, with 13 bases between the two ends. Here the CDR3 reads CASSPSAGWPGELFF. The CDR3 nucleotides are TGTGCCAGCTCACCATCGGCGGGGTGGCCCGGGGAGCTGTTTTTT.

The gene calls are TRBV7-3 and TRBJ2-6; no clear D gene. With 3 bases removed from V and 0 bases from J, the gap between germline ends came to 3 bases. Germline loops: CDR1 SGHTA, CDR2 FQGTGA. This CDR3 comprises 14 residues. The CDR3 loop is CASSFNSGANVLTF. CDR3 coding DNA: TGTGCCAGCAGCTTCAACTCTGGGGCCAACGTCCTGACTTTC.

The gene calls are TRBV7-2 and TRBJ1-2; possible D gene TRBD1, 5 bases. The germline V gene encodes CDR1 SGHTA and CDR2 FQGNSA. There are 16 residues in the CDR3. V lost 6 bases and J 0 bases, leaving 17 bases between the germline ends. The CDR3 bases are TGTGCCAGCAGGTTCAGGGTATTCGATGCTAACTATGGCTACACCTTC. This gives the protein CASRFRVFDANYGYTF.

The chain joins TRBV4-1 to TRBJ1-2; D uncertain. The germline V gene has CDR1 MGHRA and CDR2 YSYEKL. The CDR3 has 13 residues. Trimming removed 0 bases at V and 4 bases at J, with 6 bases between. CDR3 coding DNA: TGCGCCAGCAGCCAAGAACAAACCTATGGCTACACCTTC. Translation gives CASSQEQTYGYTF.

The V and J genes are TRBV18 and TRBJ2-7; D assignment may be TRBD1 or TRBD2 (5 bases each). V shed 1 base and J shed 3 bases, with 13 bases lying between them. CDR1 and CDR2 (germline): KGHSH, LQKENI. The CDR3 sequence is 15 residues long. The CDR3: CASSPRGTRVYEQYF. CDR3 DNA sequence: TGTGCCAGCTCACCACGGGGGACCCGCGTCTACGAGCAGTACTTC.